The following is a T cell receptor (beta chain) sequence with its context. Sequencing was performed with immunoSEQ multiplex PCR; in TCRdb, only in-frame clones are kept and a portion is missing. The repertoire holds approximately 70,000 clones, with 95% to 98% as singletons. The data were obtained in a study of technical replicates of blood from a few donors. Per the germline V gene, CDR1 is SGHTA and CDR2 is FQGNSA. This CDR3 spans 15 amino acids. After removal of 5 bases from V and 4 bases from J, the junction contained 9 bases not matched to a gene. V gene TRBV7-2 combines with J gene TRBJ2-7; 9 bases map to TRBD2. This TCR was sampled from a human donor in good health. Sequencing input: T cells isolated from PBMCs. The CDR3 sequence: CASSPDLAGFYEQYF. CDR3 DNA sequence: TGTGCCAGCAGCCCTGACCTAGCGGGATTTTACGAGCAGTACTTC.